What follows are 27 T cell receptor beta chains derived from one specimen sequenced in a study of T cells in narcolepsy. Some clones are missing from TCRdb's copy, which holds only in-frame ones; the method was immunoSEQ multiplex PCR. The data contain 37,000 or so clones, over 75% of them singletons. Sequenced: CD45RA- memory CD4+ T cells from PBMCs. These receptors were collected from a human donor with narcolepsy.

CDR3 residues: CSVRWLAGTGELFF. The CDR3 DNA reads TGCAGCGTCAGGTGGCTAGCGGGCACCGGGGAGCTGTTTTTT. J is TRBJ2-2 and V is TRBV29-1, with TRBD2 identical over 8 bases. The CDR3 length is 14 residues. Germline V lookup: CDR1 SQVTM, CDR2 ANQGSEA. The V segment lost 6 bases and the J segment 4 bases; nucleotides outside the gene matches: 7.

The rearrangement links TRBV18 to TRBJ1-3, with a weak D call TRBD1 (6 bases). Germline assignment: CDR1 KGHSH and CDR2 LQKENI. The CDR3 spans 16 residues. The V gene lost 0 bases and the J gene lost 0 bases, with 9 bases spanning the gap. The DNA for the CDR3 is TGTGCCAGCTCACCACCGTCCAGGGGCTCTGGAAACACCATATATTTT. This encodes CASSPPSRGSGNTIYF. The variable domain in full, with the rest retrieved from reference TRBV18 and TRBJ1-3, is NAGVMQNPRHLVRRRGQEARLRCSPMKGHSHVYWYRQLPEEGLKFMVYLQKENIIDESGMPKERFSAEFPKEGPSILRIQQVVRGDSAAYFCASSPPSRGSGNTIYFGEGSWLTVV.

The gene calls are TRBV29-1 and TRBJ2-5; D perhaps matches TRBD2 (5 bases). The CDR3 runs to 13 residues. Germline CDR1 is SQVTM and CDR2 is ANQGSEA. V lost 4 bases to trimming and J lost 2 bases, with 11 bases between them. This chain's CDR3 is CSVAGGRQETQYF. Written as DNA, the CDR3 is TGCAGCGTTGCAGGAGGACGGCAAGAGACCCAGTACTTC.

The chain uses TRBV30 and TRBJ1-2, with 9 bases that match TRBD1. The CDR3 consists of 14 residues. The V gene end was trimmed by 7 bases and the J gene end by 6 bases; junction bases not matched to a gene: 12. From germline, CDR1 is GTSNPN and CDR2 SVGIG (reference sequence). The CDR3 spells CAFTPQGQGHGYTF. The CDR3 DNA reads as TGTGCCTTCACACCCCAGGGACAGGGACATGGCTACACCTTC.

The chain carries TRBV2 and TRBJ2-7; TRBD1 is a possible D gene (5 bases). Per germline, CDR1 SNHLY and CDR2 FYNNEI. The CDR3 is 12 amino acids. Trimming took off 4 bases at V and 4 bases at J, with 8 bases between the two ends. The CDR3 protein is CASSGGPYEQYF. CDR3 sequence (DNA): TGTGCCAGCAGTGGGGGCCCGTACGAGCAGTACTTC.

The V gene is TRBV7-2, the J gene TRBJ2-5, with TRBD1 as a possible D gene (6 bases). The DNA matches TRBJ2-7 better at its end, which makes the J call doubtful. The V gene's germline CDR1 is SGHTA and CDR2 FQGNSA. The CDR3 length is 14 residues. Written as DNA, the CDR3 is TGTGCCAGCAGCTTAGGCCTCAGGGGATACGAGCAGTACTTC. Translation: CASSLGLRGYEQYF.

The chain combines TRBV5-4 with TRBJ2-2; no reliable D call. The CDR3 is made up of 14 amino acids. Trimming shortened V by 0 bases and J by 6 bases, and 9 bases separated the two germline ends. Germline values: CDR1 SGHNT, CDR2 YYREEE (reference sequence). This CDR3 is CASSLAPDAGELFF. The CDR3 region has the DNA TGTGCCAGCAGCTTGGCCCCGGACGCCGGGGAGCTGTTTTTT.

The chain combines TRBV9 with TRBJ1-2, with D tentatively TRBD1 (6 bases). The V gene lost 0 bases and the J gene lost 5 bases, with 14 bases spanning the gap. Germline V gene data show CDR1 as SGDLS and CDR2 as YYNGEE. The CDR3 has 15 residues. The CDR3 DNA follows: TGTGCCAGCAGCGTAGGCGGGGGGCCACAATATGGCTACACCTTC. It translates to CASSVGGGPQYGYTF.

In the case of this clone: One junction end does not reproduce the germline sequence, and a read error may be involved. The chain is built from TRBV19 and TRBJ1-4; 10 bases map to TRBD1. The germline V gene encodes CDR1 LNHDA and CDR2 SQIVND (reference sequence). CDR3 length equals 13 residues. The CDR3 is CASNDRGLEKLSF. The CDR3, as DNA: TGTGCCAGTAATGACAGGGGGCTTGAAAAACTGTCTTTT.

V gene TRBV11-1 combines with J gene TRBJ2-5; 7 bases agree with TRBD1. With the DNA end fitting TRBJ2-7 better, the J assignment may be wrong. The CDR3 contains 15 residues. Looked up from germline, CDR1 is SGHAT and CDR2 is FQDESV (reference sequence). The CDR3 DNA is TGTGCCAGCAGCTCGCGACAGGGATCAAGGTACGAGCAGTACTTC. Translating gives CASSSRQGSRYEQYF.

V gene TRBV7-2 combines with J gene TRBJ1-2, with 11 nucleotides matching TRBD1. Germline-derived CDR1 and CDR2 are SGHTA and FQGNSA. With V trimmed by 6 bases and J by 4 bases, 10 bases remained unmatched. CDR3 length: 16 residues. The CDR3 bases are TGTGCCAGCAGTTTAAATACCGGGACAGGGGGCTATGGCTACACCTTC. This encodes CASSLNTGTGGYGYTF. Full variable domain (rest looked up from reference TRBV7-2 and TRBJ1-2): GAGVSQSPSNKVTEKGKDVELRCDPISGHTALYWYRQSLGQGLEFLIYFQGNSAPDKSGLPSDRFSAERTGGSVSTLTIQRTQQEDSAVYLCASSLNTGTGGYGYTFGSGTRLTVV.

The rearrangement uses TRBV9 and TRBJ2-7; D is ambiguous. The CDR3 is 13 amino acids. In germline, CDR1 is SGDLS, CDR2 YYNGEE. The V end lost 4 bases, the J end lost 2 bases, and 10 bases lay between the germline ends. The CDR3 spells CASSSHEAYEQYF. The CDR3 DNA reads TGTGCCAGCAGCTCCCACGAGGCCTACGAGCAGTACTTC.

The chain recombines TRBV15 with TRBJ2-6, with a tentative D call TRBD1 (5 bases). V was pared by 2 bases and J by 2 bases, with 7 bases between. The CDR3 runs 15 residues. Looked up from germline, CDR1 is LNHNV and CDR2 is YYDKDF (reference sequence). Here the CDR3 reads CATSRQGTGANVLTF. CDR3 nucleotides: TGTGCCACCAGCAGACAGGGTACTGGGGCCAACGTCCTGACTTTC.

This CDR3 is CASGPTGSNYGYTF. CDR3 nucleotides: TGTGCCAGCGGGCCTACAGGGAGTAACTATGGCTACACCTTC. This chain uses TRBV5-6 with TRBJ1-2; the D gene is possibly TRBD1 (6 bases). V lost 7 bases, J lost 1 base, and 14 bases lay in between. The germline V gene has CDR1 SGHDT and CDR2 YYEEEE. The CDR3 is 14 residues long.

This clone was observed a single time. The chain is built from TRBV4-3 and TRBJ1-3; D gene uncertain. Germline V gene data show CDR1 as LGHNA and CDR2 as YSLEER. The CDR3 loop spans 15 amino acids. The V end lost 0 bases, the J end lost 0 bases, and 6 bases lay between the germline ends. The CDR3 DNA reads as TGCGCCAGCAGCCAAGATCTGATCTCTGGAAACACCATATATTTT. Translated: CASSQDLISGNTIYF.

The chain uses TRBV15 and TRBJ2-3, with 8 nucleotides matching TRBD2. Germline V gene sequence: CDR1 LNHNV, CDR2 YYDKDF (reference sequence). The ends lost 1 base at V and 5 bases at J; junction bases unmatched: 14. The CDR3 runs to 18 residues. In DNA form, the CDR3 reads TGTGCCACCAGCAGAGTCCCCCGTATCGGGGGGGGCCAAGATACGCAGTATTTT. This sequence encodes CATSRVPRIGGGQDTQYF.

The J gene is TRBJ1-5, the V gene TRBV29-1, with 7 positions matching TRBD1. The CDR3 contains 14 residues. J was trimmed by 2 bases and V by 5 bases; bases with no gene match: 6. Germline CDR1 reads SQVTM; CDR2 reads ANQGSEA. The CDR3 here is CSVSTGVGNQPQHF. CDR3 sequence (DNA): TGCAGCGTTTCCACAGGGGTCGGCAATCAGCCCCAGCATTTT. Drawing the rest from reference TRBV29-1 and TRBJ1-5, the complete variable domain is SAVISQKPSRDICQRGTSLTIQCQVDSQVTMMFWYRQQPGQSLTLIATANQGSEATYESGFVIDKFPISRPNLTFSTLTVSNMSPEDSSIYLCSVSTGVGNQPQHFGDGTRLSIL.

In its sample, this clone was seen a few times. CDR3 nucleotide sequence: TGTGCCAGCAGCTCGGACATACCCCCGCGTGAGCAGTACTTC. Translated, it gives CASSSDIPPREQYF. This sequence joins TRBV5-8 and TRBJ2-7, with D possibly TRBD1 on 5 matching bases. CDR1 and CDR2 (germline): SGHTS, YDEGEE. The V gene lost 3 bases and the J gene lost 7 bases, with 17 bases spanning the gap. The CDR3 has 14 amino acids.

About this clone: The same CDR3 is also encoded by other DNA sequences in this sample. V is TRBV7-7 and J is TRBJ2-5; TRBD2 agrees at 10 bases. The V gene's germline CDR1 is SSHAT and CDR2 FNYEAQ (reference sequence). This CDR3 is built from 17 residues. The ends lost 2 bases at V and 0 bases at J; junction bases unmatched: 6. The CDR3 here is CASSLRLAGANQETQYF. In nucleotides, the CDR3 is TGTGCCAGCAGCTTACGCCTAGCGGGGGCAAACCAAGAGACCCAGTACTTC.

The chain combines TRBV7-9 with TRBJ2-4; TRBD1 aligns across 10 bases. Looked up from germline, CDR1 is SEHNR and CDR2 is FQNEAQ (reference sequence). V was clipped by 6 bases and J by 1 base; unmatched bases: 9. The CDR3 is 17 amino acids. CDR3 DNA sequence: TGTGCCAGCAGTTCCGACAGGGGGCAGAGGGCCAAAAACATTCAGTACTTC. It encodes CASSSDRGQRAKNIQYF.

The chain uses TRBV10-3 and TRBJ2-5, with TRBD1 identical over 8 bases. TRBJ2-7 explains the end of the DNA better; the J call may be wrong. The CDR3 is made up of 12 amino acids. Germline V CDR1 and CDR2: ENHRY, SYGVKD. The CDR3 here is CAIRGTGYEQYF. DNA of the CDR3: TGTGCCATCAGAGGGACAGGCTACGAGCAGTACTTC.

This clone was detected only a few times. The chain recombines TRBV19 with TRBJ1-1, with TRBD1 matching 9 bases. Germline CDR1 and CDR2: LNHDA and SQIVND (reference sequence). V dropped 8 bases and J dropped 10; count of bases not matched to a gene: 11. The CDR3 spans 13 residues. CDR3 loop: CASREQGANGAFF. CDR3 bases: TGTGCCAGTCGCGAACAGGGGGCGAACGGAGCTTTCTTT. Based on the CDR3 plus reference TRBV19 and TRBJ1-1, the full variable domain is DGGITQSPKYLFRKEGQNVTLSCEQNLNHDAMYWYRQDPGQGLRLIYYSQIVNDFQKGDIAEGYSVSREKKESFPLTVTSAQKNPTAFYLCASREQGANGAFFGQGTRLTVV.

This clone was recorded only once. The gene calls are TRBV9 and TRBJ2-7, with 8 nucleotides matching TRBD1. CDR3 length: 14 amino acids. From germline, CDR1 is SGDLS and CDR2 YYNGEE. After removal of 3 bases from V and 2 bases from J, the junction contained 4 bases not matched to a gene. CDR3 sequence (DNA): TGTGCCAGCAGCGCGGGACAGGCAGCCTACGAGCAGTACTTC. Translation: CASSAGQAAYEQYF.

This clone appeared a few times. The V and J genes are TRBV5-4 and TRBJ2-3; 7 bases are a match to TRBD1. After removal of 4 bases from V and 6 bases from J, the junction contained 11 bases not matched to a gene. The CDR3 covers 15 residues. CDR1 and CDR2 from the germline V gene are SGHNT and YYREEE (reference sequence). CDR3 in amino acids: CASSRFDRASDTQYF. In nucleotides, the CDR3 is TGTGCCAGCAGCCGTTTCGACAGGGCAAGCGATACGCAGTATTTT.

This clone was seen just once. The gene calls are TRBV27 and TRBJ2-3, with no clear D. The CDR3 contains 15 residues. Germline-derived CDR1 and CDR2 are MNHEY and SMNVEV (reference sequence). Trimming cost V 3 bases and J 1 base, with 11 bases left between them. As DNA, the CDR3 is TGTGCCAGCAGTTTTAGGTCCCTGGGCACAGATACGCAGTATTTT. It is translated as CASSFRSLGTDTQYF.

The J gene is TRBJ1-2, the V gene TRBV4-3; possibly TRBD1 for D (5 bases). Germline CDR1 is LGHNA and CDR2 is YSLEER. The CDR3 spans 15 residues. V gave up 0 bases and J gave up 2 bases, with 10 bases separating them. Here the CDR3 reads CASSQDLTDNYGYTF. The DNA of the CDR3 is TGCGCCAGCAGCCAAGATTTGACAGACAACTATGGCTACACCTTC.

The rearrangement uses TRBV19 and TRBJ1-1; no firm D call. Germline V gives CDR1 LNHDA, CDR2 SQIVND (reference sequence). CDR3 length equals 14 residues. V lost 7 bases and J 1 base, leaving 13 bases between the germline ends. The CDR3 region is CASNSGGENTEAFF. The CDR3 bases are TGTGCCAGTAACTCGGGAGGCGAGAACACTGAAGCTTTCTTT.